These 8 T cell receptor beta chains were all obtained from the same sample, sequenced in a study of blood T cells in healthy people across ages (dated by TCRdb to between 2014 and 2017). The library relied on 5' RACE. Sequencer: Illumina HiSeq 2500. A second PCR of about 7 to 12 cycles was performed with a sample-barcoded 5' primer and a J-beta primer mix. TCRdb cleaned the public reads at Q25 with fastp, built clones with MiXCR and kept in-frame beta chains. CDR3 protein duplicates are merged, each entry listing the most common genes and DNA. The sample records about a million distinct CDR3 sequences, roughly 51% of which are singletons. Clones ranked in the top ten supply over 20% of the sample. The material sequenced was blood. These receptors were taken from a woman aged 55-70 years in good health.

For this clonotype: This may be a read error, as it is one base from a much larger clone. V gene TRBV20-1 combines with J gene TRBJ2-5; unclear D gene. The CDR3 runs 11 residues. Germline V gene data show CDR1 as DFQATT and CDR2 as SNEGSKA (reference sequence). With 2 bases removed from V and 4 bases from J, the gap between germline ends came to 5 bases. Here the CDR3 reads CSARLRETQYF. Written as DNA, the CDR3 is TGCAGTGCTAGACTCCGAGAGACCCAGTACTTC.

V gene TRBV20-1 combines with J gene TRBJ2-7; D unresolved. CDR1 and CDR2 from the germline V gene are DFQATT and SNEGSKA (reference sequence). The CDR3 extends over 12 amino acids. V was pared by 6 bases and J by 0 bases, with 9 bases between. In nucleotides, the CDR3 is TGCAGTGCACGGTTGAACTCCTACGAGCAGTACTTC. Translating it yields CSARLNSYEQYF.

The rearrangement links TRBV6-2 or TRBV6-3 to TRBJ2-3; the match to TRBD1 covers 8 bases. V lost 0 bases, J lost 5 bases, and 7 bases stayed unmatched. The germline V gene encodes CDR1 MNHEY and CDR2 SVGEGT. This CDR3 has 16 residues. This chain's CDR3 is CASSYSEDRVLDTQYF. The CDR3 nucleotides are TGTGCCAGCAGTTACTCCGAGGACAGGGTCCTAGATACGCAGTATTTT.

CDR3 sequence reads: CSGRTGKVYNEQFF. Written as DNA, the CDR3 is TGCAGCGGAAGAACAGGGAAGGTGTACAATGAGCAGTTCTTC. This chain links TRBV29-1 with TRBJ2-1; possibly TRBD1 for D (6 bases). Germline V CDR1 and CDR2: SQVTM, ANQGSEA. This CDR3 comprises 14 residues. V was shortened by 7 bases and J by 4 bases, with 17 bases between the two germline ends.

The rearrangement uses TRBV20-1 and TRBJ2-1; 11 bases are shared with TRBD2. V shed 0 bases, J shed 4 bases, and the junction held 5 bases outside the gene matches. The CDR3 spans 16 residues. From germline, CDR1 is DFQATT and CDR2 SNEGSKA (reference sequence). Written as DNA, the CDR3 is TGCAGTGCTAGAGACGCACGGACTAGCGGGTACAATGAGCAGTTCTTC. Protein: CSARDARTSGYNEQFF.

This clonotype was observed a few times. The chain carries TRBV4-1 and TRBJ1-2; 9 bases line up with TRBD1. The CDR3 is 13 residues long. The trim removed 5 bases at V and 8 bases at J, leaving 6 bases unmatched. Germline lookup yields CDR1 MGHRA and CDR2 YSYEKL. This CDR3 reads CASSAQGAWGYTF. CDR3 nucleotides: TGCGCCAGCAGCGCACAGGGGGCGTGGGGCTACACCTTC.

The chain links TRBV4-1 to TRBJ2-5, with TRBD2 matching 8 bases. CDR1 MGHRA and CDR2 YSYEKL come from the germline V gene. The ends lost 3 bases at V and 4 bases at J; junction bases unmatched: 10. CDR3 length equals 16 residues. CDR3 region: CASSQLAGPSGETQYF. For the CDR3, the DNA is TGCGCCAGCAGCCAGCTAGCGGGCCCTTCGGGAGAGACCCAGTACTTC.

A single count supports this clonotype. The J gene is TRBJ2-3, the V gene TRBV24-1; possible D gene TRBD2, 6 bases. V was shortened by 4 bases and J by 3 bases, with 13 bases between the two germline ends. Germline lookup yields CDR1 KGHDR and CDR2 SFDVKD. The CDR3 length is 15 residues. CDR3 sequence: CATSESPGRTDTQYF. The CDR3 DNA is TGTGCCACCAGTGAATCACCAGGGAGGACAGATACGCAGTATTTT.